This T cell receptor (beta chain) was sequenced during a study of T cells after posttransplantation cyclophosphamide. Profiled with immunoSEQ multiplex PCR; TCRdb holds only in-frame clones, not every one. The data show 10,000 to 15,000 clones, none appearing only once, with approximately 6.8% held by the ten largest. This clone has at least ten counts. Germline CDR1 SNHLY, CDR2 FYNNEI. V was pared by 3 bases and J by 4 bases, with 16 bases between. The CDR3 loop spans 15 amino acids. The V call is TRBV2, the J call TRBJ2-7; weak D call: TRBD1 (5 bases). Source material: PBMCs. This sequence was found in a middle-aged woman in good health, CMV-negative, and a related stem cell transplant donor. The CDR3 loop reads CASSESRRGLYEQYF. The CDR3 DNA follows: TGTGCCAGCAGTGAGTCACGAAGGGGATTATACGAGCAGTACTTC.